Below, 2 T cell receptor beta chains from the same sample are listed, as sequenced in a study of blood T cell repertoires in COVID-19. Profiled with immunoSEQ multiplex PCR; TCRdb holds only in-frame clones, not every one. The sample lists more than 400,000 clones, roughly 85% occurring once. The sequencing input was peripheral blood. The source is a human donor in a cohort sampled during active COVID-19.

The chain carries TRBV5-6 and TRBJ2-1, with 13 bases matching TRBD2. The CDR3 sequence is 15 residues long. Germline-derived CDR1 and CDR2 are SGHDT and YYEEEE. V dropped 2 bases and J dropped 9; count of bases not matched to a gene: 5. The DNA for the CDR3 is TGTGCCAGCAGCTTTAGACTAGCGGGAGGAGGTGAGCAGTTCTTC. Translation: CASSFRLAGGGEQFF. The full variable domain, its missing parts supplied by reference TRBV5-6 and TRBJ2-1, is DAGVTQSPTHLIKTRGQQVTLRCSPKSGHDTVSWYQQALGQGPQFIFQYYEEEERQRGNFPDRFSGHQFPNYSSELNVNALLLGDSALYLCASSFRLAGGGEQFFGPGTRLTVL.

V and J are TRBV9 and TRBJ1-1; the D gene is possibly TRBD1 (5 bases). Germline V gene data show CDR1 as SGDLS and CDR2 as YYNGEE. This CDR3 is 13 amino acids long. V lost 3 bases to trimming and J lost 4 bases, with 10 bases between them. CDR3 sequence reads: CASSETVATEAFF. The DNA of the CDR3 is TGTGCCAGCAGCGAGACAGTGGCCACTGAAGCTTTCTTT.